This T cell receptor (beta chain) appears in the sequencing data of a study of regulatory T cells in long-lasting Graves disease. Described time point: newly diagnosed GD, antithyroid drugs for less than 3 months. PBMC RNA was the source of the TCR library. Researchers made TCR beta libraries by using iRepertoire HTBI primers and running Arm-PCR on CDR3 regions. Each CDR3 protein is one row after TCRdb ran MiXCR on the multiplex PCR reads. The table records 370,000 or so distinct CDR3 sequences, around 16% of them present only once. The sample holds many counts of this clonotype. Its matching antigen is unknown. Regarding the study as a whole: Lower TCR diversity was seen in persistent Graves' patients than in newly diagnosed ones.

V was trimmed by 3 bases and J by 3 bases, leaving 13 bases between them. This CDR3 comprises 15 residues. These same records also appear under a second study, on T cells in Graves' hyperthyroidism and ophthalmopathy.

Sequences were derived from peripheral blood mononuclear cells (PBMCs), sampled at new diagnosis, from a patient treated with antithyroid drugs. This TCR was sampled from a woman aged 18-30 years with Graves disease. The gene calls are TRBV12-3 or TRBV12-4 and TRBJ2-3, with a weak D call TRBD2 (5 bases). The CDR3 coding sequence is TGTGCCAGCAGTTTTTCCAGCGGTCAGACAGATACGCAGTATTTT. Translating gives CASSFSSGQTDTQYF.